This T cell receptor beta chain was sequenced in a study of beta chain features in type 1 diabetes (dated by TCRdb to about 2018). Concerning the study at large: No differences in mean age, gender distribution, total cell number or subset yield were found between patients and healthy donors. A total of around 110,000,000 sorted cells were examined across all samples, and a strong correlation was observed between cell number per subset and RNA yield. In the study, recently diagnosed type 1 diabetes patients and matched healthy donors were compared on the TCRB repertoires of their sorted circulating CD4+ T cell subsets. Whereas all 30 or so donors provided naive and central memory subsets, regulatory and stem cell-like memory subsets were isolated from just 8 patients and roughly eight healthy donors. The paper's findings and limits, for the study overall: Only small numbers of individuals were included in the HLA sub-analyses, which left unresolved whether HLA type had any influence on TCRB rearrangement. Type 1 diabetes patients showed a moderate but significant shortening of TCRB CDR3 length in all four CD4+ subsets. At VDJ recombination sites, type 1 diabetes patients had fewer insertions and more deleted nucleotides, which implies abnormalities in thymic rearrangement. Naive, central memory and regulatory TCRB repertoires appeared to be more similar among patients than among healthy donors. Because cDNA was sequenced instead of genomic DNA, highly expressing activated cells could be over-represented, though the groups showed no difference in activation or CD3 levels. Shorter templates might be favored by PCR, yet because patient and control samples were amplified and corrected together, any such skew would affect both groups equally.

A distance of 3 bases separates the germline ends of V and J, which lose 2 bases and 2 bases respectively. CDR1 and CDR2, per the germline V gene (reference sequence), are SGHNT and YYREEE. Inclusive of the bounding cysteine and phenylalanine, the CDR3 is 12 residues long. Only the CDR3 DNA is retained, 36 bases long and in frame from the first base. A single peripheral blood draw of around 120 mL on average was collected from each donor into heparinised tubes. A BD FACSAria II and a panel including CD45RO, CCR7, CD25, CD127, CD95 and CD27 were used to sort naive, central memory, regulatory and stem cell-like memory CD4+ T cells. Purity was above 98% for every sorted population. PBMCs were isolated right away by Lymphoprep density gradient centrifugation and were stained directly, without culture. So that batch effects would be minimized, each experiment stained and sorted samples in pairs, pairing one healthy donor with one patient.

The High Capacity cDNA Reverse Transcription Kit was used to reverse transcribe all of the isolated RNA, meaning that expressed TCRB transcripts were what got sequenced. Naive, central memory and regulatory T cell samples underwent deep immunoSEQ sequencing, averaging about 3.57 million total reads per sample. After sorted cells were lysed in RLT buffer, RNA was extracted with DNase-treated RNeasy Micro or Mini kits, with the choice depending on cell number. To prevent cross-contamination, each cell subset was processed individually, whereas patient and healthy donor samples were processed jointly. TCRB sequences were amplified from cDNA with the immunoSEQ multiplex PCR, producing 87-bp fragments spanning the CDR3 region. The amplicons were sequenced using the Illumina HiSeq platform. On the authors' methods: PCR bias was computationally corrected using synthetic template baselines, reads within Hamming distance 2 were collapsed, and singletons that could not be merged were discarded. By aligning reads against IMGT, V, D and J genes, CDR3 length, and insertions or deletions at six rearrangement sites were assigned. Within each subset, clonotype counts were normalized to sorted cell number, and only after that were true diversity and Gini coefficients computed with the tcR R package. The overlap coefficient, calculated on TCRB nucleotide sequences, was used to quantify repertoire sharing. As a proxy for the pre-selection repertoire, out-of-frame TCRB sequences from naive cells were analyzed. Sourced from immuneACCESS, this table was stored by TCRdb with only in-frame sequences that have V and J called. A share of the clones is absent; for the studies checked, an unresolved V gene accounts for under half, and the remainder has no known explanation. D and trimming were read from the DNA, whereas the V and J calls and clone size are those reported in that table. For this sample the table gives some 230,000 clones, of which over 9.5% were detected only once. The ten biggest clones cover under 0.035% of the sample.

This clone was recorded a few times. The antigen it binds to is not known. No qualities accompany the bases; no much larger clone lies one base away. Other DNA sequences in this specimen translate into the identical CDR3. The TCR sequence derives from a woman between 18 and 29 years old in good health. Sequenced: naive CD4+ T cells from blood. This sample's cell subset or site label indicates: true naive CD4+ T cells. The sequence joins TRBV5-4 to TRBJ2-3; no D gene call is confident. The CDR3: CASSLHTDTQYF. Here is the DNA: TGTGCCAGCAGCTTACACACAGATACGCAGTATTTT.